This TCR beta chain was captured by sequencing in a study of shared clonotypes between healthy human individuals. Across the study: Researchers assigned three CD4 naive, three CD4 memory, two CD8 naive and one CD8 memory plate to each donor. Study observations and caveats: The study drew on few donors, limiting represented genetic and exposure-history diversity.

Original methodology: In the immunoSEQ data, sequences were junction-only and lacked quality scores, so filtering differed. Sequencing used immunoSEQ multiplex PCR; TCRdb keeps in-frame clones, though not all of them. The V and J calls and clone size come from that table; D and trimming were worked out from the DNA. The sample comprises approximately 530,000 clones, 90% to 96% of which are singletons, and about 0.068% rests with the top ten. As concerns this clone: Its antigen is not identified. The same CDR3 also results from other DNA sequences found in this sample.

Trimming pared 6 bases from V and 8 bases from J, leaving 13 bases between. CDR3 size: 12 residues. Germline V CDR1 and CDR2: MDHEN, SYDVKM. All of the donors resided in Nashville, Tennessee, and each was a Caucasian adult. The rearrangement joins TRBV28 to TRBJ1-2; maybe TRBD1 (6 bases). The sample was naive CD4+ T cells sorted from blood. The subset: CD45RA+ positively selected. The TCR was taken from a woman aged 25 to 39 in good health. The CDR3, as DNA: TGTGCCAGCAGCCTTGGACAGAGGGGCTACACCTTC. Encoded protein: CASSLGQRGYTF.